This record concerns one T cell receptor (beta chain) sequence. No antigen is known for it. One junction end does not reproduce the germline sequence, and a read error may be involved. As encoded in the germline V gene (reference sequence), CDR1 is LNHDA while CDR2 is SQIVND. The cysteine opens and the phenylalanine closes a CDR3 of 13 amino acids. Only CDR3 DNA is held: 39 bases, read in frame from base 1. These data are taken from a study of cytomegalovirus exposure and HLA in healthy donors (dated by TCRdb to 2015 to 2018). With respect to the entire study: An earlier analysis of several hundred of the donors reported about 290 Gb of sequence data and some 120 million unique TCR beta sequences from 150 million to 200 million T cells. To predict cytomegalovirus infection status, the study brought together high-throughput TCR immunosequencing, statistical association of individual TCRs with disease status, and machine learning. In the later analysis, no new phenotypic data were used to find candidate immune exposures; instead, reliance was placed on TCR beta sequences and their occurrence across donors. To decide whether each TCR beta V gene segment behaved as functional or pseudogenic, an earlier analysis of several hundred of the donors relied on high-throughput TCR beta sequencing. About five DR-DQ haplotypes were handled as single units for association and clustering, since linkage in the cohort was strong. The aim of the study was to test whether cataloging public T cell receptors could identify signatures of past pathogen exposure. In addition to the first cohort of 650 to 800 subjects, a separate validation cohort of some 120 different subjects was used. An early release covering just under 650 HLA-typed donors comprised about 300 gigabases of sequencing data and approximately 80 million unique TCR sequences. Using immunosequencing, the study profiled T cell repertoires from 500 to 800 subjects and related those repertoires to cytomegalovirus serostatus. Of the 300 to 450 genotyped donors, less than 90% were placed in the genetic ancestry cluster associated with self-reported Caucasian donors. Among about 410 genotyped donors of the cohort, an average of approximately 240,000 unique TCR beta nucleotide sequences was sequenced per donor, of which about 18% were non-productive. The number of donors typed differed by locus, with roughly 620-630 for A, B, C, DRB1 and DQB1, around 500 for DQA1, under 610 for DPA1, and around 450 for DPB1. Every repertoire in the discovery cohort had been generated on one and the same sequencing platform. A later analysis re-analyzed previously published TCR beta repertoires from roughly 690 donors and added high-resolution HLA genotyping to study TCR occurrence patterns. A later genetic analysis took genome-wide SNP genotypes for about 65% of the 666 donors and used that subset as a discovery cohort. HLA typing included class I and class II loci at four-digit resolution. Donor age, sex, ethnicity and CMV serostatus were compiled alongside the repertoire data.

What the study reported, not specific to this receptor: In a later analysis, HLA-associated TCR beta chains were found to be more clonally expanded and to have lower generation probabilities than equally common non-associated chains. According to a later analysis, parvovirus B19, influenza, CMV and Epstein-Barr virus appeared linked to several top co-occurrence clusters. Strong co-occurrence of HLA alleles, especially DR and DQ, made assigning TCR associations to individual alleles difficult. In the study, 164 TCR beta chains were listed as associated with cytomegalovirus. Some IMGT-functional V segments, including TRBV6-2 and TRBV6-3, could not be told apart with the 87-base-pair reads, so those segments were excluded. Three of the identified cytomegalovirus-associated TCR beta chains were confirmed in vitro to be specific for cytomegalovirus antigens. Seventeen rarely observed V segments, including chromosome 9 orphons, were excluded from the earlier analysis of about 500 of the donors because counts were too low. Compared with the roughly 700-donor mean, donors in an Asian-associated ancestry cluster had fewer N-insertions in productive TCRs, according to a later genetic analysis. Because HLA typing was unavailable for some donors at each locus, only the typed subset was used in association tests. In both the original and validation cohorts, the classifier was reported to diagnose cytomegalovirus status with high specificity and sensitivity. Immune exposure information for the cohort was limited to CMV serostatus. According to the authors, the approach could potentially be generalized to other disease states and immunological phenotypes. In a later genetic analysis, a missense DCLRE1C variant was associated with V-gene and J-gene trimming of TCR beta chains, and the association was replicated in an independent cohort. A further reported finding was that TCR beta sequences accurately predicted the HLA-A and HLA-B alleles for most subjects in the first cohort. According to a later analysis, TCR association rates differed among HLA loci, with DRB1 alleles showing the most associated TCRs and HLA-C alleles showing the fewest. A later analysis associated approximately 17,000 TCR beta sequences with specific HLA alleles at a false discovery rate of 0.05. An earlier analysis of approximately 590 of the donors showed that most TCR beta V segments appeared in productive rearrangements either about 87% or about 30% of the time, which broadly matched IMGT annotations. Most TCR sequences were observed very rarely across donors, whereas some public TCRs were present in many individuals. Correlated functional status among segregating V segments might reflect linkage disequilibrium, but an unknown experimental factor could not be ruled out. Presence/absence analyses assumed roughly uniform sequencing depth across donors, an assumption that may not hold. A later analysis found that most CMV-associated TCR beta chains appeared HLA-restricted, with HLA associations seemingly driven largely by CMV exposure. Only TCR beta chains were sequenced in this cohort, and the absence of alpha or paired-chain data limited detectable features. A cluster of highly shared sequence variants was judged likely to represent a technical artifact of the sequencing pipeline.

Library method: the immunoSEQ multiplex PCR assay. A mixture of 60 forward primers for TCR Vbeta segments and 13 reverse primers for TCR Jbeta segments was used in the multiplex PCR. Amplification of the CDR3 region of rearranged TCR beta genes was performed with a multiplex PCR assay on genomic DNA. The Illumina HiSeq System was used to sequence the amplified TCR beta libraries as 87-base-pair reads. In the original analysis: A later analysis counted about 80 million unique TCR beta chains across the 640 or so repertoires, and 9 million to 14 million of these chains were shared by at least two donors. To remove PCR and sequencing errors, raw reads were error-corrected and collapsed into unique sequences using a nearest-neighbor algorithm that merged closely related sequences. Alignment of CDR3 sequences to IMGT reference sequences was used to assign V, D and J gene segments. Each retained sequence needed at least a six-nucleotide match to both a V gene segment and a J gene segment. A rearrangement was called productive if the CDR3 had no stop codons and remained in frame with V and J, and every other rearrangement was called non-productive. CDR3 was defined by IMGT convention, running from the second conserved V-encoded cysteine to the conserved J-encoded phenylalanine. Sequences without an unambiguous match to a single V gene segment were excluded from the earlier analysis of a few hundred of the donors. An earlier analysis of a few hundred of the donors called V segments functional above 56.7% productive rearrangements and segregating when the between-donor standard deviation exceeded 5%. To diagnose cytomegalovirus status from the catalog of TCR beta chain sequences, a statistical classification framework was built. In a later analysis, TCR nucleotide sequences were compared against IMGT/GENE-DB human TR gene sequences so that V and J genes could be assigned. A later analysis assigned CDR3 sequences and most-parsimonious VDJ recombination scenarios with the TCRdist pipeline. In a later analysis, each TCR beta chain was defined by its CDR3 amino acid sequence together with its V-gene family, and reads lacking a unique V-gene family were excluded. In a later analysis, fewer than 600 highly shared, low-generation-probability nucleotide sequences were removed to address suspected cross-contamination and a sequencing artifact. In a later analysis, a clonal expansion index for each public chain was calculated from normalized within-repertoire ranks of inferred template counts. Generation probabilities in a later analysis came from a VDJ recombination model fitted to out-of-frame rearrangements, and those results were checked against IGoR. Hypergeometric tests were used in a later analysis to score TCR-TCR, TCR-HLA and TCR-CMV co-occurrence, with a repertoire-size bias correction applied to the TCR pairs. False discovery rates were estimated in a later analysis by permuting HLA or CMV assignments 20 times. A later analysis grouped co-occurring TCRs with DBSCAN, adding TCRdist sequence similarity when clustering within HLA-allele-positive subsets. Repertoires with fewer than 30,000 or more than 120,000 public chains, plus five repertoires with anomalous nucleotide sharing, were excluded from co-occurrence clustering. TCRdb obtained this table from immuneACCESS and retained in-frame rearrangements with V and J assigned. These tables miss some clones; where compared with another copy, unresolved V genes account for less than half of the shortfall, and the remainder is unexplained. V, J and clone size are taken as reported in that table, and D and trimming were inferred from the DNA itself. This sample holds 100,000 to 150,000 clones; 81% were observed only once. 0.7% of the sample is taken by the ten largest.

In total, more than 500 healthy bone marrow donors made up the cohort. At the time of sampling, all cohort members were nominally healthy, though unrecorded immune exposures were likely present. The donor was CMV seronegative and was included in the group of 352 seronegative cohort members. Each donor provided a peripheral blood sample, and peripheral blood mononuclear cells were used for TCR beta sequencing. The Qiagen DNeasy Blood Extraction Kit was used to extract genomic DNA from the blood cell samples. The sequence joins TRBV19 to TRBJ1-1; TRBD1 aligns with 7 central bases. The receptor was derived from a man in his late teens or twenties in good health and CMV-seronegative. The specimen was PBMCs. The sequence in DNA is TGTGCCAGTATAAGGGGGCGGGACACTGAAGTTTTCTTT. It translates to CASIRGRDTEVFF.